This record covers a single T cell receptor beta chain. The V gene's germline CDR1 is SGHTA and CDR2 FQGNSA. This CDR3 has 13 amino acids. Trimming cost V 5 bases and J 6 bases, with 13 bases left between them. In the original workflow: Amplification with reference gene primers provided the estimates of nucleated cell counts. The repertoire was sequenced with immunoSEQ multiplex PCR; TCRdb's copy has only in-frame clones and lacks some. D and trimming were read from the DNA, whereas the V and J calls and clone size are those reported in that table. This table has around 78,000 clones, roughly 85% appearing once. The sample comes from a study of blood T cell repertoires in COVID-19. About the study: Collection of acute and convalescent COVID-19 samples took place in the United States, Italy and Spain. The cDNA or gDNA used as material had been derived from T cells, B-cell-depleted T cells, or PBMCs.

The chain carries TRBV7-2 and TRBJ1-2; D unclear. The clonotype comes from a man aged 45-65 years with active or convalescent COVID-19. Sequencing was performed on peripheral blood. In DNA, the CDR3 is TGTGCCAGCAGCACCATAGGGAGAAATGGCTACACCTTC. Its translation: CASSTIGRNGYTF.